The source of this T cell receptor beta chain is a study of response to subunit inactivated influenza vaccine. This clonotype was seen a handful of times. CDR3 size: 15 residues. Germline V lookup: CDR1 DFQATT, CDR2 SNEGSKA (reference sequence). V lost 4 bases, J lost 6 bases, and 18 bases lay in between. A single record per CDR3 protein comes from TCRdb applying MiXCR to the RT-PCR reads. Of around 710,000 distinct CDR3 sequences listed, approximately 14% are singletons. The sequenced sample was PBMCs from blood, obtained roughly 15 days before vaccination. The source of this sequence is a man aged 45-60 years who received an inactivated influenza vaccine. V usage is TRBV20-1 and J usage is TRBJ2-2; D assignment may be TRBD1 or TRBD2 (5 bases each). The CDR3 loop is CSAIDLEGMAGELFF. Written as DNA, the CDR3 is TGCAGTGCTATCGACCTAGAGGGGATGGCCGGGGAGCTGTTTTTT.